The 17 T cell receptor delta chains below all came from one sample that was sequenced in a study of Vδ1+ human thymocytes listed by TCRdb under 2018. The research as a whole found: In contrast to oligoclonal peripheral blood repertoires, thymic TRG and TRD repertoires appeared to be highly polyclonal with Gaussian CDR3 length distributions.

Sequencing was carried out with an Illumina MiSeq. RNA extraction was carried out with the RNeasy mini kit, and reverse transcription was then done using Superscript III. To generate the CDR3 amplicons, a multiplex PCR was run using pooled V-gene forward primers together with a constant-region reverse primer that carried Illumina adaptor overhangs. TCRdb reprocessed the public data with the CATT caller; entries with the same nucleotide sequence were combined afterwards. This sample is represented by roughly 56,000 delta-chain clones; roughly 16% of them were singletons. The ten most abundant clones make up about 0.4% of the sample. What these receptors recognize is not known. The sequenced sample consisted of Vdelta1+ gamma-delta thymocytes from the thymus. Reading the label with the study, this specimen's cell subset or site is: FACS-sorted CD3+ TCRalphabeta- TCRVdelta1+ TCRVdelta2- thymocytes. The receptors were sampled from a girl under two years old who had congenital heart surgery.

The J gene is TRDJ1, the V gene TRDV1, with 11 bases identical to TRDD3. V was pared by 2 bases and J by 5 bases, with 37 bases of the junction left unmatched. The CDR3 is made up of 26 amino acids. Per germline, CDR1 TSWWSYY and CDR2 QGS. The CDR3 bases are TGTGCTCTTGGGGAATCGGTCCAGGGTTCCTACGTTTGGGGGATACGAAAGGGGAGTATATGGGATAAACTCATCTTT. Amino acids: CALGESVQGSYVWGIRKGSIWDKLIF.

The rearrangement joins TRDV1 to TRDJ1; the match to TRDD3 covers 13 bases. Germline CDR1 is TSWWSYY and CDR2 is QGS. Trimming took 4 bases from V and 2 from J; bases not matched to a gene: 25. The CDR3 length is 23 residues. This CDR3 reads CALGAKLGLPTGGYGRRTDKLIF. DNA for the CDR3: TGTGCTCTTGGGGCGAAATTGGGCCTACCTACTGGGGGATACGGTCGTCGGACCGATAAACTCATCTTT.

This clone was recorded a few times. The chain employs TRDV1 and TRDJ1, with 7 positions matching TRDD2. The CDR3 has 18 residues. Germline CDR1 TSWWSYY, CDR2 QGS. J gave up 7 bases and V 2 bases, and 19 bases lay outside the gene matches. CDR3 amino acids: CALGEYQFLPDTGGKLIF. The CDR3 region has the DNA TGTGCTCTTGGGGAATATCAATTCCTACCCGATACTGGAGGTAAACTCATCTTT.

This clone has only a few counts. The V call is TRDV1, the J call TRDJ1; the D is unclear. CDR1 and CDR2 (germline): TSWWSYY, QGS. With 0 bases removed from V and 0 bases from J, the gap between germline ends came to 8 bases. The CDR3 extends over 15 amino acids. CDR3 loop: CALGELCHYTDKLIF. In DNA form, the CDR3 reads TGTGCTCTTGGGGAACTCTGCCATTACACCGATAAACTCATCTTT.

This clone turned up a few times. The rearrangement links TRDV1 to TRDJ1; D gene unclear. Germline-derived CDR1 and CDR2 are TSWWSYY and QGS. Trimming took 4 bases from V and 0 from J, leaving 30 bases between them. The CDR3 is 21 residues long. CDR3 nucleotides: TGTGCTCTTGGGGTCATCACACCCCCCACTCGGGAGTTGCCGTACACCGATAAACTCATCTTT. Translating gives CALGVITPPTRELPYTDKLIF.

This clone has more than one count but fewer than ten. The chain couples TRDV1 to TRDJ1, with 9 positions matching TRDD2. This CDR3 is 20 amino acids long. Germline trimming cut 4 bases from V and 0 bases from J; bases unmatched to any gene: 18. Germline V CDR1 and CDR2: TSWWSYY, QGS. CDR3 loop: CALGGAFLLGGGPYTDKLIF. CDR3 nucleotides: TGTGCTCTTGGGGGGGCCTTCCTACTTGGCGGGGGACCTTACACCGATAAACTCATCTTT.

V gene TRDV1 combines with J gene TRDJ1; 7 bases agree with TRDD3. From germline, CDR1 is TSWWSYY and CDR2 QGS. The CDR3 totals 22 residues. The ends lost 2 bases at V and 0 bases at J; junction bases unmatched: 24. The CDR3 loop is CALGEIKWVLAWGTTNTDKLIF. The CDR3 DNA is TGTGCTCTTGGGGAAATTAAATGGGTCCTGGCTTGGGGGACGACTAACACCGATAAACTCATCTTT.

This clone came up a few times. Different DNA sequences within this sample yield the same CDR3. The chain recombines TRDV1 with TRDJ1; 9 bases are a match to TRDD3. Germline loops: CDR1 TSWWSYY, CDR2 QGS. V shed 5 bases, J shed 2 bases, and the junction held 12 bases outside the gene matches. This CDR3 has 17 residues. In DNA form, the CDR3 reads TGTGCTCTTGGGCCTACGCTGGGGGATGGTCGGACCGATAAACTCATCTTT. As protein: CALGPTLGDGRTDKLIF.

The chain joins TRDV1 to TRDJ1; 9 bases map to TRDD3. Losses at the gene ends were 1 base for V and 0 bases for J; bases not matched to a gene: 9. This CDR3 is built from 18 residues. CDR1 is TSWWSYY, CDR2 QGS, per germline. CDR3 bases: TGTGCTCTTGGGGAACGGGCTGGGGGATCCCAGTACACCGATAAACTCATCTTT. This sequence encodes CALGERAGGSQYTDKLIF.

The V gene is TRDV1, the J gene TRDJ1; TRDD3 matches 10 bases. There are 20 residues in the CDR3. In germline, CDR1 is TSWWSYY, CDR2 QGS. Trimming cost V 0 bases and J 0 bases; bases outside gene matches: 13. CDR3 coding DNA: TGTGCTCTTGGGGAACTTTCCTACGGGGGATACGCTAGGTACACCGATAAACTCATCTTT. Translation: CALGELSYGGYARYTDKLIF.

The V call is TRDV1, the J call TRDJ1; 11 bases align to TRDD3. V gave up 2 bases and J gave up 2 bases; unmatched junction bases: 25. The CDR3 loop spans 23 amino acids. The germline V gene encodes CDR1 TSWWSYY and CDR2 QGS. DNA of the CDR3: TGTGCTCTTGGGGAATCCCAGCCTTCCTACGGGTTGGGGGATACGCGTTGGACCGATAAACTCATCTTT. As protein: CALGESQPSYGLGDTRWTDKLIF.

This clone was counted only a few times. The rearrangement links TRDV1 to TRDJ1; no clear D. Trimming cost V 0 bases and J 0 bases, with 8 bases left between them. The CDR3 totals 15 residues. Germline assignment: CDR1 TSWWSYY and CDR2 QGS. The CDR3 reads CALGELAGYTDKLIF. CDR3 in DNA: TGTGCTCTTGGGGAACTAGCCGGCTACACCGATAAACTCATCTTT.

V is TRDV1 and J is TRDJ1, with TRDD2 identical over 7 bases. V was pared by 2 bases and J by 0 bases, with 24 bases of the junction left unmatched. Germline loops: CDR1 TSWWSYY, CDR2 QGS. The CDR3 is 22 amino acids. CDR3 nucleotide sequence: TGTGCTCTTGGGGAAAGGCGGTTCCTACGGGGGCCCGACTCCCAACACACCGATAAACTCATCTTT. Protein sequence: CALGERRFLRGPDSQHTDKLIF.

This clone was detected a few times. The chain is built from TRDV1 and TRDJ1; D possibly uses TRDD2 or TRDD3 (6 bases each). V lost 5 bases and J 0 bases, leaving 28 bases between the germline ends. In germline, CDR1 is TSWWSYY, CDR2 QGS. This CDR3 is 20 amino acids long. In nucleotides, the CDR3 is TGTGCTCTTGGGAACCTTCCCGACTTACTGGGCCTGGCCTACACCGATAAACTCATCTTT. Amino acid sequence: CALGNLPDLLGLAYTDKLIF.

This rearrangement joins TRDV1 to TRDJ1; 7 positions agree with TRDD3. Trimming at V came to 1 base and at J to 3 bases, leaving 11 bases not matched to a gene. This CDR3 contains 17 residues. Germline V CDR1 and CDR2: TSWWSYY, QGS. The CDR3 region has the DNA TGTGCTCTTGGGGAACCCTCCTGCTGGGGGTCCGCCGATAAACTCATCTTT. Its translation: CALGEPSCWGSADKLIF.

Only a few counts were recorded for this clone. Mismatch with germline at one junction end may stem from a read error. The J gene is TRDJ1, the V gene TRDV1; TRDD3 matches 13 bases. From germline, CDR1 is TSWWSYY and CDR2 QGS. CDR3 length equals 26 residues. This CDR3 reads CALGEIADSPVLGDTPLTTNTDKLIF. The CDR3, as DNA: TGCGCTCTTGGGGAAATCGCTGACTCTCCCGTACTGGGGGATACGCCGTTGACTACAAACACCGATAAACTCATCTTT.

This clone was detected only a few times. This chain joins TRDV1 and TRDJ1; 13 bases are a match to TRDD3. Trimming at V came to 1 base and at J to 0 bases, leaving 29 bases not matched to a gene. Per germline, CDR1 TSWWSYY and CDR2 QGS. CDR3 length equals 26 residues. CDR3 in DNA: TGTGCTCTTGGGGAACCACCTATGTGCGGTAGGCCACGCACAACTGGGGGATACGTGGACACCGATAAACTCATCTTT. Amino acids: CALGEPPMCGRPRTTGGYVDTDKLIF.